The 6 T cell receptor beta chains given below trace back to one sample, sequenced in a study of CD8 T cells in Susac syndrome. An input of about 0.5 to 1 ug of RNA was subjected to reverse transcription using random hexamers. TCRdb recomputed calls from the immunoSEQ multiplex PCR reads with MiXCR, one row per CDR3 protein. The table lists under 150,000 distinct CDR3 sequences, roughly 80% of them singletons. Source material: CD8+ T cells from PBMCs. The origin of the receptors is a human donor with multiple sclerosis.

The genes are TRBV9 and TRBJ1-1; D is unresolved. This CDR3 contains 13 residues. V was pared by 0 bases and J by 5 bases, with 8 bases between. The V gene's germline CDR1 is SGDLS and CDR2 YYNGEE. CDR3 coding DNA: TGTGCCAGCAGCGTAGTGGTAGGGACTGAAGCTTTCTTT. Translating it yields CASSVVVGTEAFF.

The rearrangement links TRBV9 to TRBJ1-2; maybe TRBD1 (5 bases). The V end was cut by 1 base, the J end by 5 bases, with 24 bases between. Germline V gene lookup returns CDR1 SGDLS and CDR2 YYNGEE. The CDR3 length is 18 residues. CDR3 in DNA: TGTGCCAGCAGCGTATATCTCCAGGGTATTGACTTCACGTATGGCTACACCTTC. This sequence encodes CASSVYLQGIDFTYGYTF. Full variable domain (outside the CDR3, taken from reference TRBV9 and TRBJ1-2): DSGVTQTPKHLITATGQRVTLRCSPRSGDLSVYWYQQSLDQGLQFLIQYYNGEERAKGNILERFSAQQFPDLHSELNLSSLELGDSALYFCASSVYLQGIDFTYGYTFGSGTRLTVV.

This sequence joins TRBV2 and TRBJ2-7; 8 bases agree with TRBD1. This CDR3 has 10 residues. Trimming cost V 10 bases and J 6 bases; bases outside gene matches: 2. Germline CDR1 SNHLY, CDR2 FYNNEI. CDR3 residues: CATRGLEQYF. As DNA, the CDR3 is TGTGCCACCAGGGGGCTCGAGCAGTACTTC. The complete variable domain, with remaining parts taken from reference TRBV2 and TRBJ2-7, reads EPEVTQTPSHQVTQMGQEVILRCVPISNHLYFYWYRQILGQKVEFLVSFYNNEISEKSEIFDDQFSVERPDGSNFTLKIRSTKLEDSAMYFCATRGLEQYFGPGTRLTVT.

In DNA form, the CDR3 reads TGTGCCAGCAGTTTAAGAGGGTTTAATGAAAAACTGTTTTTT. Its translation is CASSLRGFNEKLFF. The chain employs TRBV28 and TRBJ1-4; no clear D. V gave up 2 bases and J gave up 4 bases, with 8 bases separating them. CDR3 length equals 14 residues. From germline, CDR1 is MDHEN and CDR2 SYDVKM.

The rearrangement joins TRBV7-3 to TRBJ2-1, with a weak D call TRBD2 (5 bases). V was pared by 5 bases and J by 1 base, with 15 bases between. Germline V lookup: CDR1 SGHTA, CDR2 FQGTGA. The CDR3 totals 16 residues. As DNA, the CDR3 is TGTGCCAGCAGCCCCCAGACCCCGGGGTCCTACAATGAGCAGTTCTTC. This gives the protein CASSPQTPGSYNEQFF.

The chain uses TRBV19 and TRBJ2-1; a weak D match, TRBD1 (6 bases). This CDR3 region has 15 residues. Germline lookup yields CDR1 LNHDA and CDR2 SQIVND (reference sequence). The ends were cut back, 6 bases at V and 0 bases at J, with 12 bases in the middle. Written as DNA, the CDR3 is TGTGCCAGTAGCCTAGTGGACAGCTCCTACAATGAGCAGTTCTTC. Translating it yields CASSLVDSSYNEQFF.